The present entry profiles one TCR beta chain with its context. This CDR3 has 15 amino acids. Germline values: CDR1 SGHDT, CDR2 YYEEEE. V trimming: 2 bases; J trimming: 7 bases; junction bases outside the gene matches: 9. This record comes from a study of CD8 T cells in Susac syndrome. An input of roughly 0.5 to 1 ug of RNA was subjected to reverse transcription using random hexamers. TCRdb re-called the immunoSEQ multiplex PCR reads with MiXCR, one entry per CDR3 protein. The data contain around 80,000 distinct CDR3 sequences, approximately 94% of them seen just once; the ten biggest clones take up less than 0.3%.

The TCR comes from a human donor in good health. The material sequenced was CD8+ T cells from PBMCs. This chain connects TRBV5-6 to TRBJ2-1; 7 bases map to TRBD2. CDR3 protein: CASSFPGGMLNEQFF. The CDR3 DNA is TGTGCCAGCAGCTTTCCGGGAGGAATGTTAAATGAGCAGTTCTTC. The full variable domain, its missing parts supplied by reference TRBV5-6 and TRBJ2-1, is DAGVTQSPTHLIKTRGQQVTLRCSPKSGHDTVSWYQQALGQGPQFIFQYYEEEERQRGNFPDRFSGHQFPNYSSELNVNALLLGDSALYLCASSFPGGMLNEQFFGPGTRLTVL.